The entry below gives a single TCR beta chain sequence along with its context. Its antigen is currently unknown. The data were obtained in a study of T cell responses to AZD1222 COVID-19 vaccine. Study-wide results and limits: When two AZD1222 doses had been given, Spike-specific TCR breadth and depth rose. Spike was spanned by vaccine-associated CD4 TCRs, which were dominant at 160-218 and 743-854.

Sequencing was performed with immunoSEQ multiplex PCR; in TCRdb, only in-frame clones are kept and a portion is missing. The profile shows more than 85,000 clones, 92% of them singletons. Unmatched junction bases numbered 4, after V lost 4 bases and J lost 6 bases. CDR1 is SGHNT, CDR2 YYREEE, per germline (reference sequence). CDR3 length: 13 residues. Pooled samples include second doses given at about 4 or 12 weeks. Specimen: peripheral blood, collected 28 days after the second AZD1222 dose. The rearrangement links TRBV5-4 to TRBJ1-1; 9 nucleotides match TRBD1. The sequence was obtained from an adult who received the AZD1222 COVID-19 vaccine. The CDR3 is CASSGRQGAEAFF. Written as DNA, the CDR3 is TGTGCCAGCAGCGGAAGACAGGGGGCTGAAGCTTTCTTT.